What follows is one TCR beta chain and its context. The source of the sample is a study of blood T cell repertoires in COVID-19. About the research overall: Sites across the United States, Italy and Spain contributed samples from acute and convalescent COVID-19. In each case, the material was cDNA or gDNA derived from T cells, B-cell-depleted T cells, or PBMCs.

CDR1 is LGHNA, CDR2 YSLEER, per germline. The trim removed 4 bases at V and 2 bases at J, leaving 2 bases unmatched. The length of the CDR3 is 15 residues. In the original analysis: The assay estimated nucleated cells by amplifying reference gene primers. Assay: immunoSEQ multiplex PCR; the TCRdb copy retains only in-frame clones and omits some. Clone size and V and J calls were adopted from that table, with D and trimming inferred from the DNA. The repertoire holds more than 300,000 clones, with around 91% as singletons. The chain carries TRBV4-3 and TRBJ2-5; 12 bases line up with TRBD2. Sequenced sample: peripheral blood. The TCR originated in a woman between 35 and 50 years old with COVID-19, enrolled during active disease. DNA of the CDR3: TGCGCCAGCAGCCCTAGCGGGAGGGCGCAAGAGACCCAGTACTTC. As protein: CASSPSGRAQETQYF.